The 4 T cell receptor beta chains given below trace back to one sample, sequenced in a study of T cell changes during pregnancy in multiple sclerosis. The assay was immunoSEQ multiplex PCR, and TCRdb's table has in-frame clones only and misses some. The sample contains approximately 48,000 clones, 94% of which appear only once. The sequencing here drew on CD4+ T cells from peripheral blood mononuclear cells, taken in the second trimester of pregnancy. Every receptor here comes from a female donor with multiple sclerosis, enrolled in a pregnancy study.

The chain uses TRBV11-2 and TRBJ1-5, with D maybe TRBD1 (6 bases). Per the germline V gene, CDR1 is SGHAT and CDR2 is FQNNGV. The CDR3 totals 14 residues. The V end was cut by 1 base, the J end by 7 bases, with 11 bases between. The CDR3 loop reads CASSLGYRDQPQHF. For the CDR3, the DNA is TGTGCCAGCAGCTTAGGTTACAGGGACCAGCCCCAGCATTTT.

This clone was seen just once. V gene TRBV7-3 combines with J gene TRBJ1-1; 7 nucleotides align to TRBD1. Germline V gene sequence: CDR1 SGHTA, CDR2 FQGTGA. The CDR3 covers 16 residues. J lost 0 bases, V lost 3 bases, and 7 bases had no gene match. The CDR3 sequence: CASSFQTGLMNTEAFF. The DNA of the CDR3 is TGTGCCAGCAGCTTCCAGACAGGGCTCATGAACACTGAAGCTTTCTTT. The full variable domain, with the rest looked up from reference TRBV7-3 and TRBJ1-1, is GAGVSQTPSNKVTEKGKYVELRCDPISGHTALYWYRQSLGQGPEFLIYFQGTGAADDSGLPNDRFFAVRPEGSVSTLKIQRTERGDSAVYLCASSFQTGLMNTEAFFGQGTRLTVV.

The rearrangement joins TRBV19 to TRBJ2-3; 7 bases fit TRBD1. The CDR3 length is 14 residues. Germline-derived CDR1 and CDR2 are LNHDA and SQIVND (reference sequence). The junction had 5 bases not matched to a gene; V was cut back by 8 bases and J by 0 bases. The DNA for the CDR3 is TGTGCCAGTGAGGGGGACAGCAGCACAGATACGCAGTATTTT. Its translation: CASEGDSSTDTQYF.

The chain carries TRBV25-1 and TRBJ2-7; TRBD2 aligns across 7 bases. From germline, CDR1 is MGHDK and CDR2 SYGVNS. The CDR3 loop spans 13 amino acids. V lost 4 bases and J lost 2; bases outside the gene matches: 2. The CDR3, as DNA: TGTGCCAGCAGTGTGGGGGGGACCTACGAGCAGTACTTC. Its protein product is CASSVGGTYEQYF.